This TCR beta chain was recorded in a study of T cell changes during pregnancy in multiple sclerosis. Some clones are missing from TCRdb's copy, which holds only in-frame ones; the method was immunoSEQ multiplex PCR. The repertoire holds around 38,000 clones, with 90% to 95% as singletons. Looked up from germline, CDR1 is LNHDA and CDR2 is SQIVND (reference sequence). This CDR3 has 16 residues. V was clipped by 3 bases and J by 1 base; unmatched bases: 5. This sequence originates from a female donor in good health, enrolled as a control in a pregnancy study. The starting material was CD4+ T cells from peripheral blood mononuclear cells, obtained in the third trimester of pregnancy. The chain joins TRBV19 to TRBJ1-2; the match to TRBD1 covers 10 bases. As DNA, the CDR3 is TGTGCCAGTAGTATCACCGGGACAGGGGTTAACTATGGCTACACCTTC. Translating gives CASSITGTGVNYGYTF.